Listed below are T cell receptor beta chains from one sample, sequenced in a study of T cell responses to AZD1222 COVID-19 vaccine. Sequencing was performed with immunoSEQ multiplex PCR; in TCRdb, only in-frame clones are kept and a portion is missing. The data contain about 150,000 clones, approximately 90% of them singletons. This specimen consisted of peripheral blood, obtained on day 0 of AZD1222 vaccination. The receptors stem from an adult in good health. Each CDR3 is given with its conserved first and last residue. Fields, in order: clone size, J gene, D gene, V gene, CDR3 protein, CDR3 DNA. D genes are given only for firm matches. Size values are once, few and many counts, or a class for expanded clones, and some rows have none.

>NA|TRBJ2-1|NA|TRBV15
CATSRAHSWVSNNEQFF
TGTGCCACCAGCAGAGCCCACTCGTGGGTCTCCAACAATGAGCAGTTCTTC
>NA|TRBJ1-4|NA|TRBV30
CAWSFRAALGAREKLFF
TGTGCCTGGAGTTTTAGGGCGGCCTTGGGCGCAAGGGAAAAACTGTTTTTT
>NA|TRBJ2-7|NA|TRBV23-1
CASSQRGSSYEQYF
TGCGCCAGCAGTCAACGGGGTAGCTCCTACGAGCAGTACTTC
>NA|TRBJ2-5|NA|TRBV5-4
CASSLGPQETQYF
TGTGCCAGCAGCTTGGGGCCTCAAGAGACCCAGTACTTC
>NA|TRBJ2-1|TRBD2|TRBV7-8
CASSPAGLAFVYNEQFF
TGTGCCAGCAGCCCCGCCGGACTAGCGTTCGTCTACAATGAGCAGTTCTTC
>NA|TRBJ1-4|NA|TRBV27
CASSFERGGEKLFF
TGTGCCAGCAGTTTTGAGAGGGGGGGTGAAAAACTGTTTTTT
>NA|TRBJ2-2|NA|TRBV28
CASRQGPANTGELFF
TGTGCCAGCAGACAGGGACCCGCGAACACCGGGGAGCTGTTTTTT
>few|TRBJ1-4|NA|TRBV19
CASSIGWRGRATNEKLFF
TGTGCCAGTAGTATAGGATGGAGGGGAAGGGCAACTAATGAAAAACTGTTTTTT
>NA|TRBJ2-1|NA|TRBV7-2
CASRLESNEQFF
TGTGCCAGCAGGCTAGAAAGCAATGAGCAGTTCTTC
>NA|TRBJ1-2|NA|TRBV29-1
CSVSRGDRTYGYTF
TGCAGCGTTTCCCGGGGAGACAGAACCTATGGCTACACCTTC
>NA|TRBJ1-2|TRBD1|TRBV6-4
CASSDTTGGFDGYTF
TGTGCCAGCAGTGACACGACAGGGGGCTTCGATGGCTACACCTTC